This T cell receptor (beta chain) stems from a study of shared clonotypes between healthy human individuals. Study details: Three plates were used per donor for CD4 naive, three for CD4 memory, two for CD8 naive and one for CD8 memory. Study-wide points: Sampling covered nothing but blood. Tissue TCR repertoires likely differ from those found in blood. Several donors held 4.5% to 5% of naive CD4 clonotypes in common. Investigators expected sequencing depth to affect clonotype sharing among donors.

The table came from immunoSEQ multiplex PCR; TCRdb's copy has only in-frame clones and leaves some out. This sample has around 2,000,000 clones, with about 95% found just once. Trimming removed 3 bases from V and 1 base from J, with 8 bases in between. The CDR3 has 13 amino acids. Germline CDR1 and CDR2: SGHNT and YYREEE (reference sequence). A note on this clone: Its specificity is not known. Other nucleotide sequences in the sample specify the same CDR3.

CD45RO-negative, CCR7-selected cells formed the naive CD8 fraction, which excluded terminally differentiated effector memory CD45RA+ cells. V is TRBV5-4 and J is TRBJ2-7, with D unclear. The receptor was isolated from a man between 18 and 35 years old in good health. Sequenced sample: naive CD8+ T cells sorted from blood. The CDR3 sequence: CASSWSPSYEQYF. Here the CDR3 DNA reads TGTGCCAGCAGCTGGAGTCCTTCCTACGAGCAGTACTTC.